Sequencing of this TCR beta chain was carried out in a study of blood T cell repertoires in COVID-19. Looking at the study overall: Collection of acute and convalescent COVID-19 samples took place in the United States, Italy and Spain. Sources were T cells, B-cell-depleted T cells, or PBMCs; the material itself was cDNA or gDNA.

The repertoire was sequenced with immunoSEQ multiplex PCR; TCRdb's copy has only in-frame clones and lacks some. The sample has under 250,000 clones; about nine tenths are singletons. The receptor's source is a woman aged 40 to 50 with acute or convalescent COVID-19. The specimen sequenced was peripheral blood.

The CDR3 spells CASSESTLAGAYGYTF. The CDR3 region has the DNA TGCGCCAGCAGTGAGTCAACGTTGGCGGGAGCCTATGGCTACACCTTC. J is TRBJ1-2 and V is TRBV10-2; D call uncertain. Germline CDR1 is WSHSY and CDR2 is SAAADI. The CDR3 runs to 16 residues. V was clipped by 0 bases and J by 4 bases, with 15 bases between them.